The subject of this entry is one TCR beta chain. The data stem from a study of blood T cell repertoires in COVID-19. In the study overall: From the United States, Italy and Spain came samples of acute and convalescent COVID-19. PBMCs, B-cell-depleted T cells, or T cells provided the cDNA or gDNA that made up the material.

In the original processing: Researchers report that nucleated cell counts were estimated from reference gene primer amplification. Sequencing used immunoSEQ multiplex PCR; TCRdb keeps in-frame clones, though not all of them. That table furnishes V, J and clone size, whereas the DNA furnished D and trimming. The sample has 90,000 to 150,000 clones, about 85% seen once. Trimming removed 4 bases at V and 0 bases at J, with 6 bases between. CDR3 length: 13 amino acids. Germline V gives CDR1 LGHDT, CDR2 YNNKEL (reference sequence). The chain joins TRBV3-1 (or the pseudogene TRBV3-2) to TRBJ1-1; D call uncertain. The sequenced sample was peripheral blood. The sequence was collected from an elderly man with acute or convalescent COVID-19. The CDR3 reads CASSPFMNTEAFF. Written as DNA, the CDR3 is TGTGCCAGCAGCCCCTTTATGAACACTGAAGCTTTCTTT.